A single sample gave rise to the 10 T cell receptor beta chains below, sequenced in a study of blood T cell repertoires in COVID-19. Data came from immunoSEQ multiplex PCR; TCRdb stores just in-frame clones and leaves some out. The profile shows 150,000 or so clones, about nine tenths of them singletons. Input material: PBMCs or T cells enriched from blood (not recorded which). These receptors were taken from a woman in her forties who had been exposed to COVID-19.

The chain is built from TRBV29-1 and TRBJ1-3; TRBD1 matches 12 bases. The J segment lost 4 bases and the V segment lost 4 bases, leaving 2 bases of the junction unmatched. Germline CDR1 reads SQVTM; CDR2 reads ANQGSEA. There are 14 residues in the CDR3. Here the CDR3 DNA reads TGCAGCGTTGGGGGACAGGGGGCCGGAAACACCATATATTTT. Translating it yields CSVGGQGAGNTIYF. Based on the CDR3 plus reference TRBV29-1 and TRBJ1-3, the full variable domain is SAVISQKPSRDICQRGTSLTIQCQVDSQVTMMFWYRQQPGQSLTLIATANQGSEATYESGFVIDKFPISRPNLTFSTLTVSNMSPEDSSIYLCSVGGQGAGNTIYFGEGSWLTVV.

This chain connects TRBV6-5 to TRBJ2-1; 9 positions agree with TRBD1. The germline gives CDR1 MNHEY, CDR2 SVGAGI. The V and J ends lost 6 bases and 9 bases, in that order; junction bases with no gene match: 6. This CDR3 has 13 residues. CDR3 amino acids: CASRNRGRVEQFF. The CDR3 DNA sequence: TGTGCCAGCAGAAACAGGGGGCGAGTTGAGCAGTTCTTC.

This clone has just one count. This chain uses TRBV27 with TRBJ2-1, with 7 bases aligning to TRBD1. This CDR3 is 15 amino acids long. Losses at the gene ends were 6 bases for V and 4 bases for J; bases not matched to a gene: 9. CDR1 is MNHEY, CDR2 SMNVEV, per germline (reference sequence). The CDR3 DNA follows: TGTGCCAGCAGCCGACAGGGAAGTGTTTACAATGAGCAGTTCTTC. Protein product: CASSRQGSVYNEQFF.

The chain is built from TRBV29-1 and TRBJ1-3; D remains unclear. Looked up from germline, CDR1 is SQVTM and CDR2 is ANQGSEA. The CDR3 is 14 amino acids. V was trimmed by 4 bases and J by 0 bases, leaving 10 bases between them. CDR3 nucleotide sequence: TGCAGCGTTGTTCCGGCAGGCTCTGGAAACACCATATATTTT. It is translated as CSVVPAGSGNTIYF.

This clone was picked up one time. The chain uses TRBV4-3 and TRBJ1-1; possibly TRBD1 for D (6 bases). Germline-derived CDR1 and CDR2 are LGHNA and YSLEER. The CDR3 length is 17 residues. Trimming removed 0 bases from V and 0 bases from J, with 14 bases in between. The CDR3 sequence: CASSQDGGGGMNTEAFF. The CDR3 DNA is TGCGCCAGCAGCCAAGATGGGGGAGGGGGTATGAACACTGAAGCTTTCTTT.

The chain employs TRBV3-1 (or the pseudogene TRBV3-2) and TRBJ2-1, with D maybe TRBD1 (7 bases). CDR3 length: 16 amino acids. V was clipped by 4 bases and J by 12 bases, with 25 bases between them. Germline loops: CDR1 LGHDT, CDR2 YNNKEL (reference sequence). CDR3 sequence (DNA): TGTGCCAGCAGCCGGCCAGACAGGGTTGGGGGGTGGAGGCAGTTCTTC. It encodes CASSRPDRVGGWRQFF.

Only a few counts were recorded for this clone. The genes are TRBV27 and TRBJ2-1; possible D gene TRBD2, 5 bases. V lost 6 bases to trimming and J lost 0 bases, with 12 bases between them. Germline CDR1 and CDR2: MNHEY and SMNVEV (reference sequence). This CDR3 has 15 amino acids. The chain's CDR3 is CASSRGSSSYNEQFF. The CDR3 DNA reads TGTGCCAGCAGCCGGGGTTCAAGCTCCTACAATGAGCAGTTCTTC.

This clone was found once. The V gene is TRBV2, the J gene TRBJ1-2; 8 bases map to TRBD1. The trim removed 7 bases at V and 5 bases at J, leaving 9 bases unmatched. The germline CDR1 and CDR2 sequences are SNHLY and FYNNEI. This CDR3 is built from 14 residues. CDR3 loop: CASTARTGHYGYTF. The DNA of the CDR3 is TGTGCCAGCACCGCCCGGACAGGGCATTATGGCTACACCTTC.

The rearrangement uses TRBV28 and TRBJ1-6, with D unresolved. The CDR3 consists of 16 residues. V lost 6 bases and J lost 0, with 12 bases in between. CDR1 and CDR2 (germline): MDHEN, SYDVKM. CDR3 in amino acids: CASRLAKSSYNSPLHF. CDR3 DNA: TGTGCCAGCAGGCTGGCCAAAAGCTCCTATAATTCACCCCTCCACTTT.

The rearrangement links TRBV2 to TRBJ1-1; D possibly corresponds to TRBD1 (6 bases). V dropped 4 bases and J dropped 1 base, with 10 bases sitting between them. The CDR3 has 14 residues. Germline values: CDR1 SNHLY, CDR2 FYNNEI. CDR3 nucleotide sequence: TGTGCCAGCAGTGCTCAGGGGACGAACACTGAAGCTTTCTTT. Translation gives CASSAQGTNTEAFF. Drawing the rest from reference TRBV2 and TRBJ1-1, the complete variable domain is EPEVTQTPSHQVTQMGQEVILRCVPISNHLYFYWYRQILGQKVEFLVSFYNNEISEKSEIFDDQFSVERPDGSNFTLKIRSTKLEDSAMYFCASSAQGTNTEAFFGQGTRLTVV.